This TCR beta chain was retrieved from a study of blood T cell repertoires in COVID-19 (dated by TCRdb to the early 2020s). A note on the overall study: Collaborator samples came from the United States, Italy and Spain and covered acute and convalescent phases of COVID-19. The material from the prospective study consisted of cDNA or gDNA derived from T cells, B-cell-depleted T cells, or PBMCs. Where HLA class I and class II types were available, the types were taken from metadata supplied by the sample provider, not from assay-based typing. A de-identified subject ID, COVID-19 status, age in years and sex were almost always included in the sample metadata. Deeply sampled blood TCRbeta repertoires from subjects exposed to, actively infected with, or recovered from COVID-19 were included in the dataset. The repertoires were released in a freely available public database intended as a resource for research on the immune response to SARS-CoV-2. Samples were obtained from the ongoing ImmuneRACE study (first 160 participants) and from over 1,000 subjects provided by 6 global collaborators. Overall study results and their limits: Clinical and demographic metadata were provided uncurated, with the amount varying by source and participant.

Participants in the prospective study were enrolled through a virtual design, were aged roughly 18 to 100 years, and lived in some 24 United States geographic areas. Cohort assignment in the prospective study relied on participant-reported clinical history from a screening survey and a study questionnaire. In the prospective study, whole blood, serum and a nasopharyngeal or oropharyngeal swab were collected from each participant by mobile phlebotomists. Participants in the prospective study had the option to provide additional blood draws and questionnaires over an approximately 2-month period. Blood samples from the prospective study were shipped frozen or at room temperature prior to DNA extraction. TCRbeta CDR3 regions were amplified from genomic DNA by means of the immunoSEQ Assay, a bias-controlled multiplex PCR. The source study handled its data this way. Within the assay, amplification of reference gene primers was used to estimate how many nucleated cells each sample contained. To quantify the absolute abundance of each unique TCRbeta CDR3 rearrangement, sequence reads were collapsed and filtered. For each sample, productive Simpson clonality was calculated as the square root of Simpson's diversity index over productive rearrangements. Entries here come from immuneACCESS through TCRdb and include only in-frame sequences with V and J called. Some clones fail to appear in such tables; in the studies checked, an unresolved V gene covers under half of the shortfall, and the cause of the remainder is unknown. V, J and clone size are taken as reported in that table, and D and trimming were inferred from the DNA itself. This sample comprises about 250,000 clones, about 82% of them detected only once. Of the sample, about 9.1% falls within the top ten clones.

The CDR3 runs 15 amino acids, cysteine and phenylalanine included. This entry keeps only the CDR3 DNA: 45 bases, framed from base 1. The germline V gene yields SGDLS for CDR1 and YYNGEE for CDR2. Unmatched junction bases come to 7, with V trimmed by 3 bases and J by 3 bases. Points on this clone: The specificity of this receptor is unknown. No base quality values were provided; no much bigger clone lies one nucleotide off.

In this chain, TRBV9 is recombined with TRBJ1-2, with 8 bases aligning to TRBD1. This clonotype originated in a woman between 50 and 59 years old with acute COVID-19. Material: PBMCs or T cells enriched from blood (not recorded which). The CDR3 sequence is CASSAGRGRDYGYTF. Here is the DNA: TGTGCCAGCAGCGCAGGCAGGGGGCGCGACTATGGCTACACCTTC.